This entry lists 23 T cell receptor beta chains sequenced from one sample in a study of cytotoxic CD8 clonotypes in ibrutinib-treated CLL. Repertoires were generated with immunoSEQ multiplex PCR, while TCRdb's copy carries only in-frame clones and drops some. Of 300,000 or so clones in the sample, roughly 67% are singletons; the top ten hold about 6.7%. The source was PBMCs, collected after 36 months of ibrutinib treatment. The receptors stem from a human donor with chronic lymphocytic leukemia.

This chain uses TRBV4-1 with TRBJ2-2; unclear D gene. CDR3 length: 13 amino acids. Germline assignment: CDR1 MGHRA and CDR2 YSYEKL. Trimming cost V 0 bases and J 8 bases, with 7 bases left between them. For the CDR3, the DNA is TGCGCCAGCAGCCAAGACGTCGCTGGGGAGCTGTTTTTT. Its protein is CASSQDVAGELFF.

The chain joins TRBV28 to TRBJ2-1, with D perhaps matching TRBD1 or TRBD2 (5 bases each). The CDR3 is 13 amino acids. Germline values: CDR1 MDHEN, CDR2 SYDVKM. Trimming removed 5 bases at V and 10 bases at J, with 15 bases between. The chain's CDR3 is CASSTGTYREQFF. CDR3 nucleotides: TGTGCCAGCAGTACGGGGACCTACAGGGAGCAGTTCTTC.

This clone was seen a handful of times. The CDR3 nucleotides read TGTGCCAGTAGTATAGAGCCAGGAGCCTACGAGCAGTACTTC. Its protein is CASSIEPGAYEQYF. The chain employs TRBV19 and TRBJ2-7; no clear D. Per germline, CDR1 LNHDA and CDR2 SQIVND (reference sequence). The CDR3 is 14 residues long. The germline V and J ends were trimmed by 0 bases and 2 bases, with 8 bases remaining between them. The whole variable domain, remainder taken from reference TRBV19 and TRBJ2-7, is DGGITQSPKYLFRKEGQNVTLSCEQNLNHDAMYWYRQDPGQGLRLIYYSQIVNDFQKGDIAEGYSVSREKKESFPLTVTSAQKNPTAFYLCASSIEPGAYEQYFGPGTRLTVT.

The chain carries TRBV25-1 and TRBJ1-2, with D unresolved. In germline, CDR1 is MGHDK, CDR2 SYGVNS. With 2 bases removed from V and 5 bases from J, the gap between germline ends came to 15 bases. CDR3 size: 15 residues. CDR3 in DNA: TGTGCCAGCAGTGAACGGGCAGGCCTGGCTTATGGCTACACCTTC. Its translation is CASSERAGLAYGYTF.

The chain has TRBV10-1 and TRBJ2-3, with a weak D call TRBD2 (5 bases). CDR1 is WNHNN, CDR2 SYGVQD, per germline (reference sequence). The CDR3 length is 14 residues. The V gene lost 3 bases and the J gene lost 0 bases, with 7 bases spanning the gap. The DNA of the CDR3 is TGCGCCAGCAGTGATGGGAGAAGCACAGATACGCAGTATTTT. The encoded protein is CASSDGRSTDTQYF.

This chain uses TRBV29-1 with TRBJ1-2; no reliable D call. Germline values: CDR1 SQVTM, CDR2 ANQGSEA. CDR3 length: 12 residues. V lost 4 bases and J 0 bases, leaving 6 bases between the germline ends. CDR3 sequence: CSVGVSNYGYTF. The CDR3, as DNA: TGCAGCGTTGGTGTATCTAACTATGGCTACACCTTC.

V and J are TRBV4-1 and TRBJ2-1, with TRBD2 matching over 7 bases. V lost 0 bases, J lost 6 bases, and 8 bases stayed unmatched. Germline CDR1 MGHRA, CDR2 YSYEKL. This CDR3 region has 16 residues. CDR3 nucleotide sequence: TGCGCCAGCAGCCAAGAGTCGGGCGGGGAGGGCAATGAGCAGTTCTTC. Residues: CASSQESGGEGNEQFF.

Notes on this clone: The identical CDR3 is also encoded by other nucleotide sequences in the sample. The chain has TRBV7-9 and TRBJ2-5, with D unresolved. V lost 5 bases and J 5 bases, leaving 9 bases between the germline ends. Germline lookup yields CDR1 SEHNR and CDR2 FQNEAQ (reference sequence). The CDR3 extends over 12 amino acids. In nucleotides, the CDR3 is TGTGCCAGCAGCCCTTCCAGCGAGACCCAGTACTTC. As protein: CASSPSSETQYF. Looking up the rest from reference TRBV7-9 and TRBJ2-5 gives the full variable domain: DTGVSQNPRHKITKRGQNVTFRCDPISEHNRLYWYRQTLGQGPEFLTYFQNEAQLEKSRLLSDRFSAERPKGSFSTLEIQRTEQGDSAMYLCASSPSSETQYFGPGTRLLVL.

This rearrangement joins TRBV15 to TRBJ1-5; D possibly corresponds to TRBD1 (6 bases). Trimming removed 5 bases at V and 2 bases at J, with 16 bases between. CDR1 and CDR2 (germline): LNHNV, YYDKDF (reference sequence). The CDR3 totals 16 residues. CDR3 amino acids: CATSGWRGAGNQPQHF. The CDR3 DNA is TGTGCCACCAGCGGATGGAGGGGGGCTGGCAATCAGCCCCAGCATTTT.

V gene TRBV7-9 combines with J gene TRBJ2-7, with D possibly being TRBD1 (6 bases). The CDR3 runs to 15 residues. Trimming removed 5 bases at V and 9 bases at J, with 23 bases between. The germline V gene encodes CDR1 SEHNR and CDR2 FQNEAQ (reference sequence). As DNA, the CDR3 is TGTGCCAGCAGCCCTGAGGGGGATGGGGGAAGGGTGCAGTACTTC. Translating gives CASSPEGDGGRVQYF.

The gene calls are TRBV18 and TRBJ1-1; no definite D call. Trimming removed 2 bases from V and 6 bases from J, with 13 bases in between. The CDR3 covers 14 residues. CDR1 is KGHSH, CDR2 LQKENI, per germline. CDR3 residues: CASSPAGAMAEAFF. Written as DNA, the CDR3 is TGTGCCAGCTCACCAGCGGGCGCAATGGCTGAAGCTTTCTTT.

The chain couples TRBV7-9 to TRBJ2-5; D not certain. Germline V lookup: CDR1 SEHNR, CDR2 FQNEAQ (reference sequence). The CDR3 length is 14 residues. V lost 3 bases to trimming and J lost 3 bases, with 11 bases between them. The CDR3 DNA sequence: TGTGCCAGCAGCTTGTGGCCAAAGAAAGAGACCCAGTACTTC. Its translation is CASSLWPKKETQYF.

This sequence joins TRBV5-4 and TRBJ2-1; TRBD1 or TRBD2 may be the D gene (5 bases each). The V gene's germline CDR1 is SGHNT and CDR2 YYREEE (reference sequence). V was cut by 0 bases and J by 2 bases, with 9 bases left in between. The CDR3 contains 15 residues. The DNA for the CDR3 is TGTGCCAGCAGCTTGGACGGGGCAGCCTACAATGAGCAGTTCTTC. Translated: CASSLDGAAYNEQFF.

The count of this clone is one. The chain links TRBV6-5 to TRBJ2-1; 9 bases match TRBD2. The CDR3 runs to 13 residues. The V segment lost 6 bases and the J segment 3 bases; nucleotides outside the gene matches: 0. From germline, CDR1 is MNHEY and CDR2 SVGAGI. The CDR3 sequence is CASRAGGYNEQFF. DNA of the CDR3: TGTGCCAGCAGAGCGGGAGGCTACAATGAGCAGTTCTTC.

The CDR3 region is CASSPDPRETQYF. CDR3 DNA: TGTGCCAGCAGCCCGGACCCGCGCGAGACCCAGTACTTC. The rearrangement uses TRBV7-6 and TRBJ2-5; D is undetermined. The germline V gene has CDR1 SGHVS and CDR2 FNYEAQ. V was trimmed by 5 bases and J by 5 bases, leaving 12 bases between them. This CDR3 has 13 residues.

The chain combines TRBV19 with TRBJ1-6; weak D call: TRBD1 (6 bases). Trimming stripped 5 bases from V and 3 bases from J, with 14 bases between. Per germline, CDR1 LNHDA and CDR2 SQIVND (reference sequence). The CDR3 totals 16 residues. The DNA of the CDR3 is TGTGCCAGTAGTTCGCGACAGGAGCACTATAATTCACCCCTCCACTTT. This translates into CASSSRQEHYNSPLHF.

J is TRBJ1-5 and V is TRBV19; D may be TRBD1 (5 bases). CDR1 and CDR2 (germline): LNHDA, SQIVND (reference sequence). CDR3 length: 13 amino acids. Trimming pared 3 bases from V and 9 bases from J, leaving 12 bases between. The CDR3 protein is CASSMWDLRPQHF. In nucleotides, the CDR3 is TGTGCCAGTAGTATGTGGGACCTTAGGCCCCAGCATTTT.

CDR3 in amino acids: CASSLGGTGNTIYF. The CDR3 bases are TGTGCCAGCAGTTTGGGAGGGACTGGAAACACCATATATTTT. The chain joins TRBV28 to TRBJ1-3, with D hard to call. The length of the CDR3 is 14 residues. Deletions cut 3 bases from V and 2 bases from J, with 8 bases between. Germline CDR1 MDHEN, CDR2 SYDVKM.

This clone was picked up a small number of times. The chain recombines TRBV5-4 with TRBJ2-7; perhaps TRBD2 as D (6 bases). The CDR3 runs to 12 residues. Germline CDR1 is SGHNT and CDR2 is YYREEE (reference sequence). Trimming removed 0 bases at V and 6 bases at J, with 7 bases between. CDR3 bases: TGTGCCAGCAGCTTGGACGGGGGCGAGCAGTACTTC. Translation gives CASSLDGGEQYF.

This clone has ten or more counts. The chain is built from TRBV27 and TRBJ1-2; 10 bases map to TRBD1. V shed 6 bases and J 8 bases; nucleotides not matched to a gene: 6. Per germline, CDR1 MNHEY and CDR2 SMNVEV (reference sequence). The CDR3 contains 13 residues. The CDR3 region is CASRTGGWGGYTF. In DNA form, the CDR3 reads TGTGCCAGCAGGACAGGGGGCTGGGGGGGCTACACCTTC.

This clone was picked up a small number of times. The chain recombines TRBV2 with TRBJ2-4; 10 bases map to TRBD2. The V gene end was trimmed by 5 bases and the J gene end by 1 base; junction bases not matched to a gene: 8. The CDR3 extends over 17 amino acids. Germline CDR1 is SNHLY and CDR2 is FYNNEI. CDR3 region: CASSPSGGAVAKNIQYF. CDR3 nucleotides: TGTGCCAGCAGTCCAAGCGGGGGGGCGGTGGCCAAAAACATTCAGTACTTC.

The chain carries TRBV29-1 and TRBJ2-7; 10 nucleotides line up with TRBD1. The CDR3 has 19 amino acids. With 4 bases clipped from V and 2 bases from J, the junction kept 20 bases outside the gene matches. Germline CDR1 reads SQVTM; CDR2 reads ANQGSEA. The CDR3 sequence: CSVVSGRTGGIESPYEQYF. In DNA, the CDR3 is TGCAGCGTTGTAAGCGGTCGGACAGGGGGAATAGAGTCCCCCTACGAGCAGTACTTC.

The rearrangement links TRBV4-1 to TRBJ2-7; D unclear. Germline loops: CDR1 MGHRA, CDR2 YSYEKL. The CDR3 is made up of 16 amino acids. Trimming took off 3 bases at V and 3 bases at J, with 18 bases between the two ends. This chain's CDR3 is CASSQEFYDLLYEQYF. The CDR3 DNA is TGCGCCAGCAGCCAGGAATTTTATGATCTTCTCTACGAGCAGTACTTC.